This TCR beta chain derives from a study of T-cell memory formation after mild COVID-19. Each CDR3 protein is one row after TCRdb ran MiXCR on the 5' RACE reads. The data show 55,000 to 75,000 distinct CDR3 sequences, about 27% seen once. The V end lost 2 bases, the J end lost 6 bases, and 11 bases lay between the germline ends. Germline values: CDR1 SGHTA, CDR2 FQGTGA. This CDR3 comprises 14 residues. The gene calls are TRBV7-3 and TRBJ2-1; possibly TRBD1 or TRBD2 for D (5 bases each). The source of this sequence is a man aged 18-30 years who had mild COVID-19 (a few samples of this study predate the infection). Cell type and time point are not known. The sample taken for sequencing was PBMCs or a T cell subset sorted from them (not recorded which). Written as DNA, the CDR3 is TGTGCCAGCAGCTTAGGGGGACGTGCCAATGAGCAGTTCTTC. It specifies CASSLGGRANEQFF. Combining the CDR3 with reference TRBV7-3 and TRBJ2-1 gives the whole variable domain GAGVSQTPSNKVTEKGKYVELRCDPISGHTALYWYRQSLGQGPEFLIYFQGTGAADDSGLPNDRFFAVRPEGSVSTLKIQRTERGDSAVYLCASSLGGRANEQFFGPGTRLTVL.